These T cell receptor beta chains were read from a single sample in a study of Graves' ophthalmopathy and Graves' hyperthyroidism. One entry per CDR3 protein results from TCRdb running MiXCR on the multiplex PCR reads. The table records around 1,200,000 distinct CDR3 sequences, approximately 35% of them present only once. Sequencing was done on a sample of peripheral blood or thyroid tissue (not recorded which). These receptors came from an adult man with Graves' hyperthyroidism. Each CDR3 is given with its conserved first and last residue.

TRBJ2-5 | TRBV2 | CASSYSGAGAGETQYF
TRBJ2-7 | TRBV6-5 | CASSSGTSENYEQYF
TRBJ2-5 | TRBV7-9 | CASSHPAGEETQYF
TRBJ1-1 | TRBV5-1 | CASSKEQTGGETEAFF
TRBJ2-7 | TRBV7-2 | CASSHLVGSLKELEQYF
TRBJ1-5 | TRBV4-1 | CASSQGSGKQPQHF
TRBJ2-7 | TRBV10-2 | CASSYPSGLLYEQYF
TRBJ1-3 | TRBV7-6 | CASSMLPVDSGNTIYF
TRBJ1-1 | TRBV9 | CASSLNVGAPEAFF
TRBJ1-2 | TRBV2 | CASSGQGAEGYTF
TRBJ1-1 | TRBV2 | CASISRDTEAFF
TRBJ1-2 | TRBV12-3/TRBV12-4 | CASSPQTGGPYGYTF
TRBJ1-1 | TRBV29-1 | CSVSRQGADTEAFF
TRBJ1-5 | TRBV6-5 | CATRTQGQPQHF
TRBJ1-5 | TRBV4-1 | CASSPGQVGSQPQHF
TRBJ1-1 | TRBV4-1 | CASSPRDIPTEAFF
TRBJ2-7 | TRBV3-1 | CASSQAWGLSMYEQYF
TRBJ1-1 | TRBV29-1 | CSVVPYREEAFF
TRBJ1-2 | TRBV19 | CASNVGQLQANYGYTF
TRBJ1-2 | TRBV19 | CASSKEGEVNGYTF
TRBJ2-5 | TRBV5-1 | CASSSSIGPQETQYF
TRBJ1-5 | TRBV4-2 | CASSQDGSSENQPQHF
TRBJ2-7 | TRBV7-2 | CASSLGFTGEQYF
TRBJ2-5 | TRBV15 | CATSRELSGTETQYF
TRBJ2-2 | TRBV7-9 | CASSLRVATGELFF
TRBJ1-4 | TRBV12-3/TRBV12-4 | CASSPGTGLAKLFF
TRBJ2-7 | TRBV5-1 | CASSGQPHYEQYF
TRBJ2-7 | TRBV7-3 | CASSWTDSYEQYF
TRBJ1-2 | TRBV27 | CASSLQGYGSGYTF
TRBJ2-7 | TRBV20-1 | CSARDSHEQYF
TRBJ2-7 | TRBV28 | CASSLSAGPSLYEQYF
TRBJ2-2 | TRBV10-3 | CASSPRQPNTGELFF
TRBJ1-5 | TRBV29-1 | CSVRGGENQPQHF
TRBJ1-2 | TRBV6-5 | CASRNRDFDGYTF
TRBJ2-5 | TRBV4-2 | CASSESNNGETQYF
TRBJ1-6 | TRBV30 | CAWDRRNSPLHF
TRBJ2-7 | TRBV25-1 | CAGSQDRAYEQYF
TRBJ1-1 | TRBV4-3 | CASSQDLVTEAFF
TRBJ2-7 | TRBV15 | CATSRDFGSEQYF
TRBJ1-5 | TRBV12-3/TRBV12-4 | CASSPRLGPNQPQHF
TRBJ2-7 | TRBV7-6 | CASSLGGPRSSYEQYF
TRBJ2-7 | TRBV20-1 | CSAVRGSKVDYEQYF
TRBJ2-3 | TRBV25-1 | CANSASKTDTQYF
TRBJ2-5 | TRBV10-3 | CAIKTGNSQETQYF
TRBJ2-2 | TRBV6-6 | CASSSQGGGELFF
TRBJ1-6 | TRBV15 | CAIQQGRNSPLHF
TRBJ1-1 | TRBV29-1 | CSVEDTTNTEAFF
TRBJ1-2 | TRBV7-3 | CASSLAPGASGYTF
TRBJ1-6 | TRBV25-1 | CASTNAPGARSPLHF
TRBJ2-6 | TRBV7-6 | CASGTLSGANVLTF
TRBJ1-6 | TRBV2 | CASTRDGGASPLHF
TRBJ2-7 | TRBV10-3 | CAISVCVAGAQGNEQYF
TRBJ1-1 | TRBV12-3/TRBV12-4 | CAHGGLSDTEAFF
TRBJ2-7 | TRBV12-3/TRBV12-4 | CASNQQGRGSYEQYF